These 9 T cell receptor beta chains were all obtained from the same sample, sequenced in a study of technical replicates of blood from several donors. The repertoire was sequenced with immunoSEQ multiplex PCR; TCRdb's copy has only in-frame clones and lacks some. The repertoire consists of 65,000 to 90,000 clones, with just over 90% occurring once and the leading ten covering 0.24%. Sequences were obtained from T cells isolated from PBMCs. The source of these receptors is a human donor in good health.

The rearrangement uses TRBV7-9 and TRBJ2-7; 8 nucleotides match TRBD2. From germline, CDR1 is SEHNR and CDR2 FQNEAQ (reference sequence). CDR3 length equals 16 residues. V lost 5 bases to trimming and J lost 3 bases; unmatched junction nucleotides: 12. CDR3 loop: CASSRRREGQLYEQYF. In DNA form, the CDR3 reads TGTGCCAGCAGCCGGCGCCGGGAGGGCCAACTCTACGAGCAGTACTTC.

The chain carries TRBV5-1 and TRBJ2-5; no clear D gene. CDR3 length: 17 amino acids. The V and J ends lost 0 bases and 1 base respectively, with 16 bases between them. Germline CDR1 is SGHRS and CDR2 is YFSETQ. As DNA, the CDR3 is TGCGCCAGCAGCTTGGGGGCTTATCAGCTGTTCCAAGAGACCCAGTACTTC. Translation gives CASSLGAYQLFQETQYF.

The CDR3 here is CASSVSDSSYNEQFF. CDR3 DNA sequence: TGTGCCAGCAGTGTGTCGGACAGCTCCTACAATGAGCAGTTCTTC. The V call is TRBV6-1, the J call TRBJ2-1, with a possible D match to TRBD1 (6 bases). The CDR3 is 15 residues long. The V end was cut by 4 bases, the J end by 0 bases, with 10 bases between. The germline V gene has CDR1 MNHNS and CDR2 SASEGT.

J is TRBJ2-3 and V is TRBV28, with D perhaps matching TRBD2 (5 bases). Looked up from germline, CDR1 is MDHEN and CDR2 is SYDVKM. The CDR3 is 14 amino acids. Trimming took off 2 bases at V and 6 bases at J, with 12 bases between the two ends. Written as DNA, the CDR3 is TGTGCCAGCAGTTTAACCCGCCGGGGTGATACGCAGTATTTT. Translating gives CASSLTRRGDTQYF. Full variable domain (missing parts from reference TRBV28 and TRBJ2-3): DVKVTQSSRYLVKRTGEKVFLECVQDMDHENMFWYRQDPGLGLRLIYFSYDVKMKEKGDIPEGYSVSREKKERFSLILESASTNQTSMYLCASSLTRRGDTQYFGPGTRLTVL.

The chain joins TRBV7-3 to TRBJ1-2; maybe TRBD1 (5 bases). CDR3 length: 14 amino acids. Germline CDR1 and CDR2: SGHTA and FQGTGA. The V end was cut by 8 bases, the J end by 3 bases, with 16 bases between. Here the CDR3 reads CASRPGGGDYGYTF. The CDR3 DNA is TGTGCCAGCCGACCGGGGGGGGGAGACTATGGCTACACCTTC. The variable domain in full, with the rest retrieved from reference TRBV7-3 and TRBJ1-2, is GAGVSQTPSNKVTEKGKYVELRCDPISGHTALYWYRQSLGQGPEFLIYFQGTGAADDSGLPNDRFFAVRPEGSVSTLKIQRTERGDSAVYLCASRPGGGDYGYTFGSGTRLTVV.

This chain joins TRBV27 and TRBJ2-1; D is possibly TRBD2 (6 bases). The germline V gene has CDR1 MNHEY and CDR2 SMNVEV (reference sequence). With 6 bases removed from V and 10 bases from J, the gap between germline ends came to 22 bases. CDR3 length: 15 residues. CDR3 nucleotides: TGTGCCAGCAGGGGGACTCTTGGCATCTCTGGGGAGCAGTTCTTC. It yields the protein CASRGTLGISGEQFF.

The chain uses TRBV4-2 and TRBJ2-3; 9 positions match TRBD2. V lost 0 bases, J lost 8 bases, and 12 bases stayed unmatched. Germline CDR1 and CDR2: LGHNA and YNFKEQ. CDR3 length: 17 residues. The CDR3 DNA follows: TGTGCCAGCAGCCAAGATCGAGGTAGCGGGAGTAAGGCTACGCAGTATTTT. Amino acid sequence: CASSQDRGSGSKATQYF.

Only one count was recorded for this clone. The chain couples TRBV7-2 to TRBJ2-5; TRBD2 aligns across 8 bases. Germline loops: CDR1 SGHTA, CDR2 FQGNSA. The CDR3 sequence is 16 residues long. J gave up 1 base and V 5 bases, and 9 bases lay outside the gene matches. The CDR3 loop reads CASSRKTSETQETQYF. CDR3 bases: TGTGCCAGCAGCCGTAAGACTAGCGAAACCCAAGAGACCCAGTACTTC.

The V gene is TRBV27, the J gene TRBJ1-3; 7 bases align to TRBD1. J was trimmed by 3 bases and V by 6 bases; bases with no gene match: 5. There are 14 residues in the CDR3. The germline V gene has CDR1 MNHEY and CDR2 SMNVEV (reference sequence). The CDR3 nucleotides are TGTGCCAGCAGCCGGGCAGGGGGTGGAAACACCATATATTTT. Amino acid sequence: CASSRAGGGNTIYF.